Below, 4 T cell receptor beta chains from the same sample are listed, as sequenced in a study of neurological immune-mediated disorders. Each CDR3 protein gets one entry after TCRdb re-called the 5' RACE reads with MiXCR. This table holds approximately 82,000 distinct CDR3 sequences, 11% to 15% found once. Sample: PBMCs. The receptors derive from a woman aged 50 to 60 in good health.

The V and J genes are TRBV7-2 and TRBJ1-2; the D is unclear. From germline, CDR1 is SGHTA and CDR2 FQGNSA. V lost 2 bases and J lost 7, with 5 bases in between. This CDR3 is built from 11 residues. CDR3 DNA sequence: TGTGCCAGCAGCTTAAGGGTTGGCTACACCTTC. Amino acid sequence: CASSLRVGYTF.

This clonotype showed up many times. The chain combines TRBV20-1 with TRBJ2-7; 7 bases line up with TRBD1. This CDR3 region has 13 residues. Germline V gene lookup returns CDR1 DFQATT and CDR2 SNEGSKA (reference sequence). The V and J ends lost 5 bases and 4 bases, in that order; junction bases with no gene match: 8. CDR3 DNA: TGCAGTGCTGGGAAGACAGGGCAATACGAGCAGTACTTC. It yields the protein CSAGKTGQYEQYF.

The sample holds many counts of this clonotype. This rearrangement joins TRBV7-2 to TRBJ2-4; D tentatively reads TRBD1 or TRBD2 (5 bases each). V was shortened by 5 bases and J by 7 bases, with 18 bases between the two germline ends. Germline V gives CDR1 SGHTA, CDR2 FQGNSA. The CDR3 runs 15 residues. CDR3 amino acids: CASSRTRGQSNIQYF. CDR3 sequence (DNA): TGTGCCAGCAGCCGGACTCGGGGCCAGAGTAACATTCAGTACTTC.

The chain links TRBV10-3 to TRBJ1-2; 8 bases are a match to TRBD1. CDR3 length: 11 residues. The V segment lost 10 bases and the J segment 4 bases; nucleotides outside the gene matches: 2. Germline V gene lookup returns CDR1 ENHRY and CDR2 SYGVKD. The CDR3 here is CATGGFYGYTF. The CDR3 DNA reads as TGTGCCACAGGGGGCTTCTATGGCTACACCTTC.